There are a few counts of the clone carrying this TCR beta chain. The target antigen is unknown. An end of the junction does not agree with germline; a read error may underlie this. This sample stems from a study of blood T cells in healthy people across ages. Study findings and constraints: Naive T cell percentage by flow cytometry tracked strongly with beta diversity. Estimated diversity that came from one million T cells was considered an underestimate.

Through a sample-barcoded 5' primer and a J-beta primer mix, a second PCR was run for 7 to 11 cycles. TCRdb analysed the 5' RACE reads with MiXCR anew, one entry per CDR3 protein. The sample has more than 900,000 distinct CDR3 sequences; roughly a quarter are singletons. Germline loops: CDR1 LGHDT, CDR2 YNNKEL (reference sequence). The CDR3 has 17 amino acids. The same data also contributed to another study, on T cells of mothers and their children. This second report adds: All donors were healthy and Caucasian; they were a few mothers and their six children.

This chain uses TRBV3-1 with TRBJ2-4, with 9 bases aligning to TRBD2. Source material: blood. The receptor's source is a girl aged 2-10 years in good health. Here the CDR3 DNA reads TGTGCCAGCAGCCAAGATAGGACAAGCGGGAGGACGGACATTCAGCACTTC. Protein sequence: CASSQDRTSGRTDIQHF. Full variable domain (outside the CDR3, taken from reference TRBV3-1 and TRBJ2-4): DTAVSQTPKYLVTQMGNDKSIKCEQNLGHDTMYWYKQDSKKFLKIMFSYNNKELIINETVPNRFSPKSPDKAHLNLHINSLELGDSAVYFCASSQDRTSGRTDIQHFGAGTRLSVL.